These 3 T cell receptor beta chains share one sample of origin, sequenced in a study of T cells in localized non-small cell lung cancer (dated by TCRdb to the early 2020s). The library was made by the immunoSEQ multiplex PCR assay. The table was pulled from immuneACCESS by TCRdb, which kept in-frame rearrangements only. Such tables lose some clones; where checked, under half of the loss comes from unresolved V genes, and the rest has no known cause. The sample yields tens of thousands of clones; about nine tenths were counted once. Of the sample, about 2.6% is held by the ten largest clones. Material: peripheral blood, obtained before any cancer treatment. The receptor source for this set is a female donor of 60 years or more with stage I squamous cell lung carcinoma.

A few counts support this clone. The chain uses TRBV4-3 and TRBJ2-7, with D perhaps matching TRBD2 (5 bases). The V and J ends lost 5 bases and 0 bases respectively, with 8 bases between them. The CDR3 is 13 amino acids. Germline lookup yields CDR1 LGHNA and CDR2 YSLEER. The CDR3 protein is CASSGGLSYEQYF. The CDR3 DNA sequence: TGCGCCAGCAGCGGCGGGCTCTCCTACGAGCAGTACTTC.

The V and J genes are TRBV6-5 and TRBJ1-2; tentatively, D is TRBD1 (5 bases). The V gene's germline CDR1 is MNHEY and CDR2 SVGAGI. This CDR3 has 12 amino acids. V lost 2 bases, J lost 6 bases, and 7 bases lay in between. The CDR3 nucleotides read TGTGCCAGCAGTTACGACAGACATGGCTACACCTTC. Residues: CASSYDRHGYTF.

This sequence joins TRBV20-1 and TRBJ1-2; D gene unclear. The CDR3 runs 11 residues. Germline CDR1 reads DFQATT; CDR2 reads SNEGSKA (reference sequence). CDR3: CSLTDNYGYTF. DNA for the CDR3: TGCAGCTTGACCGATAACTATGGCTACACCTTC.